Shown below are 26 T cell receptor beta chains from a single sample sequenced in a study of graft-versus-host responses after intestinal transplantation. Measured with immunoSEQ multiplex PCR; TCRdb has only the in-frame clones, and not every one. The sample holds fewer than 8,500 clones, approximately 72% seen once. The authors processed graft tissue to release intraepithelial and lamina propria lymphocytes. The sequences come from ileum tissue, collected just under 230 days after intestinal transplant. The receptors were sampled from a human patient who received an intestinal transplant, so some T cells may come from the graft donor.

V gene TRBV28 combines with J gene TRBJ1-1; D is perhaps TRBD1 (5 bases). CDR1 is MDHEN and CDR2 is SYDVKM in the germline V gene. Trimming removed 3 bases at V and 8 bases at J, with 19 bases between. The CDR3 has 15 residues. CDR3 in DNA: TGTGCCAGCAGTTTTCATGCAGACAGTGTCAGGGAAGCTTTCTTT. The encoded protein is CASSFHADSVREAFF.

This clone has a handful of counts. The chain employs TRBV9 and TRBJ2-3, with 12 bases lining up with TRBD2. V shed 3 bases and J 6 bases; nucleotides not matched to a gene: 2. CDR3 length equals 14 residues. From germline, CDR1 is SGDLS and CDR2 YYNGEE. Here the CDR3 reads CASSAGLAGDTQYF. As DNA, the CDR3 is TGTGCCAGCAGCGCAGGACTAGCGGGGGATACGCAGTATTTT.

This chain connects TRBV29-1 to TRBJ1-1; 8 bases agree with TRBD1. The J segment lost 11 bases and the V segment lost 4 bases, leaving 3 bases of the junction unmatched. CDR1 is SQVTM and CDR2 is ANQGSEA in the germline V gene. The length of the CDR3 is 10 residues. CDR3 sequence (DNA): TGCAGCGTTGTGGGGGACAGGGCTTTCTTT. It translates to CSVVGDRAFF.

The rearrangement links TRBV19 to TRBJ1-1, with 8 bases fitting TRBD1. The V gene end was trimmed by 0 bases and the J gene end by 7 bases; junction bases not matched to a gene: 16. The CDR3 is 18 amino acids. Germline-derived CDR1 and CDR2 are LNHDA and SQIVND (reference sequence). CDR3 in amino acids: CASSIDLTARGRRGEAFF. CDR3 in DNA: TGTGCCAGTAGTATAGATCTAACCGCCAGGGGGCGAAGAGGTGAAGCTTTCTTT.

The rearrangement uses TRBV27 and TRBJ2-3; 8 bases are shared with TRBD2. The CDR3 spans 14 residues. V lost 6 bases and J lost 2; bases outside the gene matches: 4. Germline CDR1 is MNHEY and CDR2 is SMNVEV (reference sequence). The CDR3 spells CASRVAGFTDTQYF. The CDR3 bases are TGTGCCAGCAGGGTAGCGGGGTTCACAGATACGCAGTATTTT.

The V and J genes are TRBV6-6 and TRBJ1-1; no reliable D call. This CDR3 spans 15 amino acids. V was trimmed by 1 base and J by 5 bases, leaving 14 bases between them. Per the germline V gene, CDR1 is MNHNY and CDR2 is SVGAGI (reference sequence). CDR3 DNA: TGTGCCAGCAGTTACTTATGGGGAGGGCAAACTGAAGCTTTCTTT. Translated: CASSYLWGGQTEAFF.

The chain has TRBV2 and TRBJ2-5, with 8 bases lining up with TRBD2. The trim removed 3 bases at V and 5 bases at J, leaving 8 bases unmatched. Per the germline V gene, CDR1 is SNHLY and CDR2 is FYNNEI. The CDR3 consists of 15 residues. CDR3 nucleotides: TGTGCCAGCAGTGAGCAGCGGGGGAGGGGGGAGACCCAGTACTTC. Protein product: CASSEQRGRGETQYF.

The J gene is TRBJ2-7, the V gene TRBV15; 11 bases match TRBD2. V was pared by 2 bases and J by 7 bases, with 7 bases of the junction left unmatched. Germline V CDR1 and CDR2: LNHNV, YYDKDF (reference sequence). This CDR3 is 15 amino acids long. The CDR3 loop reads CATSRLAGGPLEQYF. The CDR3 region has the DNA TGTGCCACCAGCAGACTAGCGGGGGGCCCGTTGGAGCAGTACTTC.

The chain carries TRBV30 and TRBJ2-7, with D possibly TRBD1 on 6 matching bases. The CDR3 loop spans 12 amino acids. CDR1 is GTSNPN and CDR2 is SVGIG in the germline V gene (reference sequence). V lost 2 bases and J 6 bases, leaving 11 bases between the germline ends. CDR3 bases: TGTGCCTGGAGTCCAACAGGGTTCGAGCAGTACTTC. This translates into CAWSPTGFEQYF.

This rearrangement joins TRBV18 to TRBJ2-5; TRBD2 aligns across 12 bases. The closer fit of TRBJ2-7 to the DNA end suggests the J call may be wrong. The length of the CDR3 is 18 residues. CDR1 KGHSH and CDR2 LQKENI come from the germline V gene. CDR3 residues: CASSPVPLLAGGTYEQYF. CDR3 in DNA: TGTGCCAGCTCACCGGTACCGCTACTAGCGGGAGGAACCTACGAGCAGTACTTC.

The V and J genes are TRBV7-2 and TRBJ1-1; 11 bases align to TRBD1. Germline trimming cut 2 bases from V and 10 bases from J; bases unmatched to any gene: 12. The length of the CDR3 is 16 residues. Germline V lookup: CDR1 SGHTA, CDR2 FQGNSA. CDR3 nucleotide sequence: TGTGCCAGCAGCTTATTGGGGACAGGGGGAATGTGGAGAGCTTTCTTT. It yields the protein CASSLLGTGGMWRAFF.

The rearrangement uses TRBV7-9 and TRBJ2-5; D uncertain. This CDR3 is built from 11 residues. Germline V gives CDR1 SEHNR, CDR2 FQNEAQ (reference sequence). V was trimmed by 6 bases and J by 5 bases, leaving 7 bases between them. The CDR3 loop reads CASSRGETQYF. The CDR3 nucleotides read TGTGCCAGCAGTCGAGGCGAGACCCAGTACTTC.

The sample holds a few counts of this clone. The V and J genes are TRBV6-5 and TRBJ1-5; TRBD1 matches at 8 bases. The CDR3 covers 14 residues. CDR1 is MNHEY and CDR2 is SVGAGI in the germline V gene. V trimming: 6 bases; J trimming: 7 bases; junction bases outside the gene matches: 8. In DNA, the CDR3 is TGTGCCAGCAGCCGCGGACAGGGCGGACAGCCCCAGCATTTT. Amino acid sequence: CASSRGQGGQPQHF.

The chain carries TRBV5-4 and TRBJ2-2, with 8 positions matching TRBD2. Per the germline V gene, CDR1 is SGHNT and CDR2 is YYREEE (reference sequence). This CDR3 spans 15 amino acids. The J segment lost 4 bases and the V segment lost 6 bases, leaving 8 bases of the junction unmatched. CDR3 protein: CASTFGLAGTGELFF. DNA for the CDR3: TGTGCCAGCACCTTCGGGCTAGCGGGCACCGGGGAGCTGTTTTTT.

The chain combines TRBV18 with TRBJ1-1, with D perhaps TRBD1 (5 bases). The V gene lost 4 bases and the J gene lost 0 bases, with 12 bases spanning the gap. The CDR3 is 15 residues long. The germline CDR1 and CDR2 sequences are KGHSH and LQKENI. The DNA for the CDR3 is TGTGCCAGCTCACACAAACAGGTCCTGAACACTGAAGCTTTCTTT. This encodes CASSHKQVLNTEAFF.

The J gene is TRBJ2-7, the V gene TRBV28, with TRBD2 as a possible D gene (5 bases). Deletions cut 3 bases from V and 0 bases from J, with 9 bases between. The V gene's germline CDR1 is MDHEN and CDR2 SYDVKM. The CDR3 loop spans 14 amino acids. DNA of the CDR3: TGTGCCAGCAGTTTGGGTGGGAGCTCCTACGAGCAGTACTTC. It yields the protein CASSLGGSSYEQYF.

The chain carries TRBV18 and TRBJ1-1; TRBD1 might be the D (6 bases). The CDR3 loop spans 14 amino acids. Germline V gene data show CDR1 as KGHSH and CDR2 as LQKENI. Trimming left V 4 bases short and J 1 base short, with 10 bases between. CDR3 amino acids: CASSRTDGNTEAFF. The CDR3 nucleotides read TGTGCCAGCTCACGGACAGACGGGAACACTGAAGCTTTCTTT.

This rearrangement joins TRBV28 to TRBJ1-3; no definite D call. The ends were cut back, 6 bases at V and 2 bases at J, with 17 bases in the middle. In germline, CDR1 is MDHEN, CDR2 SYDVKM. The CDR3 extends over 16 amino acids. The CDR3 protein is CASSPVPRTPGNTIYF. As DNA, the CDR3 is TGTGCCAGCAGCCCCGTCCCTAGGACTCCTGGAAACACCATATATTTT. Supplemented by reference TRBV28 and TRBJ1-3, the full variable domain reads DVKVTQSSRYLVKRTGEKVFLECVQDMDHENMFWYRQDPGLGLRLIYFSYDVKMKEKGDIPEGYSVSREKKERFSLILESASTNQTSMYLCASSPVPRTPGNTIYFGEGSWLTVV.

This clone was counted a few times. The rearrangement uses TRBV5-8 and TRBJ2-7; TRBD1 is a possible D gene (7 bases). The germline V gene encodes CDR1 SGHTS and CDR2 YDEGEE. Trimming shortened V by 2 bases and J by 0 bases, and 12 bases separated the two germline ends. The CDR3 is 15 residues long. The CDR3 sequence: CASSLGGTDSYEQYF. The CDR3 coding sequence is TGTGCCAGCAGCTTAGGCGGGACAGACTCCTACGAGCAGTACTTC.

The chain is built from TRBV21-1 and TRBJ2-1; the table's D gene call, TRBD1, was not cross checked with the DNA. TRBV21-1 is reported as a pseudogene. This CDR3 is built from 19 residues. DNA for the CDR3: TGTGCCAGCAGCAAAGTCGGTAAGAGGACAGGGAGGACCTACAATGAGCAGTTCTTC. Translating gives CASSKVGKRTGRTYNEQFF.

The rearrangement links TRBV28 to TRBJ1-3; no reliable D call. CDR3 length: 15 amino acids. V lost 3 bases and J 0 bases, leaving 9 bases between the germline ends. The germline V gene has CDR1 MDHEN and CDR2 SYDVKM. CDR3 nucleotide sequence: TGTGCCAGCAGTTTTCGGCGGCCCTCTGGAAACACCATATATTTT. It specifies CASSFRRPSGNTIYF.

This clone was detected once. The chain links TRBV11-2 to TRBJ2-7; 9 bases are shared with TRBD2. Germline V gene lookup returns CDR1 SGHAT and CDR2 FQNNGV. This CDR3 comprises 15 residues. V gave up 0 bases and J gave up 2 bases; unmatched junction bases: 2. CDR3 DNA sequence: TGTGCCAGCAGCTTAGAACTAGCGGGCACCTACGAGCAGTACTTC. Protein sequence: CASSLELAGTYEQYF.

V usage is TRBV27 and J usage is TRBJ1-5, with D perhaps TRBD1 (6 bases). Germline CDR1 MNHEY, CDR2 SMNVEV (reference sequence). The CDR3 covers 14 residues. V shed 8 bases and J shed 8 bases, with 19 bases lying between them. The CDR3 DNA follows: TGTGCCAGCCGTACTATCGACAGGTTGGAGCCCCAGCATTTT. Its translation: CASRTIDRLEPQHF.

The chain joins TRBV4-1 to TRBJ2-2, with 9 positions matching TRBD2. Germline assignment: CDR1 MGHRA and CDR2 YSYEKL. The CDR3 totals 18 residues. Trimming took 1 base from V and 5 from J; bases not matched to a gene: 11. The CDR3, as DNA: TGCGCCAGCAGCCAAGGCCCCTGGAGCGGGGGGATAACCGGGGAGCTGTTTTTT. It yields the protein CASSQGPWSGGITGELFF.

The V and J genes are TRBV4-3 and TRBJ2-1; TRBD2 matches 9 bases. Trimming cost V 4 bases and J 4 bases; bases outside gene matches: 8. Germline values: CDR1 LGHNA, CDR2 YSLEER. CDR3 size: 16 residues. CDR3 DNA sequence: TGCGCCAGCAGCCCCCTAGCGGGGACTTTATACAATGAGCAGTTCTTC. Its translation is CASSPLAGTLYNEQFF.

The sample holds a few counts of this clone. This chain joins TRBV6-1 and TRBJ2-7, with 9 nucleotides matching TRBD2. V dropped 2 bases and J dropped 2; count of bases not matched to a gene: 4. The CDR3 is 15 amino acids. In germline, CDR1 is MNHNS, CDR2 SASEGT. CDR3 in amino acids: CASSEPSGAPYEQYF. CDR3 nucleotides: TGTGCCAGCAGTGAACCTAGCGGGGCCCCCTACGAGCAGTACTTC.